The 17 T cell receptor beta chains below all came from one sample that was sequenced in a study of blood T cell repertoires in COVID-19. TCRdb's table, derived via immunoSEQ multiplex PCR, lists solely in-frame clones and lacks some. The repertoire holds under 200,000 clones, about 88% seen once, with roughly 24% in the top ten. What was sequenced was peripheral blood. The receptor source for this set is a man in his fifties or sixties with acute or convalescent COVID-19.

The CDR3 protein is CASSSGQGILHGYTF. For the CDR3, the DNA is TGTGCCAGCAGCTCGGGACAGGGAATTCTGCATGGCTACACCTTC. The chain employs TRBV7-2 and TRBJ1-2; 9 bases line up with TRBD1. Per germline, CDR1 SGHTA and CDR2 FQGNSA. The CDR3 has 15 amino acids. V was pared by 4 bases and J by 6 bases, with 9 bases of the junction left unmatched.

The CDR3 reads CASSFTGPHTDTQYF. CDR3 nucleotide sequence: TGTGCCAGCAGTTTCACAGGACCTCACACAGATACGCAGTATTTT. The chain is built from TRBV27 and TRBJ2-3; possible D gene TRBD1, 5 bases. The germline gives CDR1 MNHEY, CDR2 SMNVEV (reference sequence). This CDR3 spans 15 amino acids. Trimming shortened V by 3 bases and J by 2 bases, and 12 bases separated the two germline ends.

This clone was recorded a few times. As DNA, the CDR3 is TGTGCCAGCACCCCGCTGCGGGCCCCGACGCAAGAGACCCAGTACTTC. It specifies CASTPLRAPTQETQYF. The V call is TRBV2, the J call TRBJ2-5; perhaps TRBD2 as D (5 bases). V dropped 7 bases and J dropped 2 bases, with 20 bases sitting between them. This CDR3 region has 16 residues. CDR1 is SNHLY and CDR2 is FYNNEI in the germline V gene.

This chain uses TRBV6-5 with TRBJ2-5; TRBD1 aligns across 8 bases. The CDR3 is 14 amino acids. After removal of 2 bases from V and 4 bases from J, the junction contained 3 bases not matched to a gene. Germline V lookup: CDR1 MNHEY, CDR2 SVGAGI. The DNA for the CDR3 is TGTGCCAGCAGTTACCCGGGACAGGTAGAGACCCAGTACTTC. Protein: CASSYPGQVETQYF.

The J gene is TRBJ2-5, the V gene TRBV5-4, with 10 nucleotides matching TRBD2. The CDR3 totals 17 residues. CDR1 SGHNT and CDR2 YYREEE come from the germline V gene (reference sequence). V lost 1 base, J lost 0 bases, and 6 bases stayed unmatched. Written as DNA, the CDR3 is TGTGCCAGCAGCTTGCCTAGCGGGGGCGGGTACCAAGAGACCCAGTACTTC. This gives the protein CASSLPSGGGYQETQYF.

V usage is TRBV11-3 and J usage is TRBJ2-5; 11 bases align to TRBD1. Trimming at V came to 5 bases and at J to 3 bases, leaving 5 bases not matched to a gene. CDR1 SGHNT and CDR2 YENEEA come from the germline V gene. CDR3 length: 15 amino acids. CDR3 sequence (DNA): TGTGCCAGCAGCCCGGGACAGGGGGTAGAAGAGACCCAGTACTTC. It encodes CASSPGQGVEETQYF.

Here the CDR3 reads CASSHYRTDLPSTQYF. The CDR3 DNA reads TGCGCCAGCAGTCATTACCGGACAGACCTACCGAGTACGCAGTATTTT. The J gene is TRBJ2-3, the V gene TRBV23-1; TRBD1 is a possible D gene (6 bases). TRBV23-1 is placed among ORFs of uncertain function. V lost 3 bases to trimming and J lost 8 bases, with 21 bases between them. The CDR3 length is 16 residues.

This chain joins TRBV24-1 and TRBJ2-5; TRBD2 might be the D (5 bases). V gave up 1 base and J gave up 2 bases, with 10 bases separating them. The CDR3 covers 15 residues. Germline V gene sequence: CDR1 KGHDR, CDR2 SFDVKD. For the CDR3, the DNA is TGTGCCACCAGTGATTTCGGACTTGGGCAAGAGACCCAGTACTTC. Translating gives CATSDFGLGQETQYF.

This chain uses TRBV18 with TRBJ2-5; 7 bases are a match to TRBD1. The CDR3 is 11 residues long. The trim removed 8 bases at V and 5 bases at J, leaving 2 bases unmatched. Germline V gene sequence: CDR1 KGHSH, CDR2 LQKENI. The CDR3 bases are TGTGCCAGCGTGGACAGGGAGACCCAGTACTTC. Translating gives CASVDRETQYF. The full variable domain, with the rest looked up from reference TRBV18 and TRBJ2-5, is NAGVMQNPRHLVRRRGQEARLRCSPMKGHSHVYWYRQLPEEGLKFMVYLQKENIIDESGMPKERFSAEFPKEGPSILRIQQVVRGDSAAYFCASVDRETQYFGPGTRLLVL.

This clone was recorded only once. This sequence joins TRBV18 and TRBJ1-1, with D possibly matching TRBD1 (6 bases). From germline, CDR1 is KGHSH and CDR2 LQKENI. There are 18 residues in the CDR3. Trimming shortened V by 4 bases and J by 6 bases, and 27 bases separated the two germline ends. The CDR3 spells CASSRDGRGVPVESEAFF. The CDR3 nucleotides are TGTGCCAGCTCACGGGACGGCAGGGGAGTCCCGGTGGAATCTGAAGCTTTCTTT.

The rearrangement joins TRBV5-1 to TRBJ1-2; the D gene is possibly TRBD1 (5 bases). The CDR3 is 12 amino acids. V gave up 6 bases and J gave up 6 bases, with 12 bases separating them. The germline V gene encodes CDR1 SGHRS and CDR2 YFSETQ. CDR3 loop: CASKIGVDGYTF. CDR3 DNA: TGCGCCAGCAAAATAGGGGTGGATGGCTACACCTTC.

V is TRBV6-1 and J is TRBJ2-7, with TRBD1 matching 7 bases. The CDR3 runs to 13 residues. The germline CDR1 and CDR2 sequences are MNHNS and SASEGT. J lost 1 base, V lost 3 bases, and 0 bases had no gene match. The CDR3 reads CASSDRGSYEQYV. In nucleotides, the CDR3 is TGTGCCAGCAGTGACAGGGGGTCCTACGAGCAGTACGTC.

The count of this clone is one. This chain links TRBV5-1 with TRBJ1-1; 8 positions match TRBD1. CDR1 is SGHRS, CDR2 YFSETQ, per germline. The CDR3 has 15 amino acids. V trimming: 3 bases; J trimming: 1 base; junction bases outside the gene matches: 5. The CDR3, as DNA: TGCGCCAGCAGCTCGGGGGGACAGGCGAACACTGAAGCTTTCTTT. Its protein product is CASSSGGQANTEAFF.

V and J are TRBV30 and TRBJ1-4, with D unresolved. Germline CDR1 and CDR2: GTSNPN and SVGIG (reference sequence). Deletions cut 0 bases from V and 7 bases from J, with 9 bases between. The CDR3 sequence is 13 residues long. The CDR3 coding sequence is TGTGCCTGGAGTGTGTGGAGGGCTGAAAAACTGTTTTTT. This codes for CAWSVWRAEKLFF.

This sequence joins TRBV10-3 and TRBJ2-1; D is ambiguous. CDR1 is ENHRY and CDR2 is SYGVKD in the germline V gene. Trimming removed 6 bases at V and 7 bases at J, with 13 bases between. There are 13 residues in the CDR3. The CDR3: CAISPEFTNEQFF. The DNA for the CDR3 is TGTGCCATCAGCCCCGAATTTACTAATGAGCAGTTCTTC.

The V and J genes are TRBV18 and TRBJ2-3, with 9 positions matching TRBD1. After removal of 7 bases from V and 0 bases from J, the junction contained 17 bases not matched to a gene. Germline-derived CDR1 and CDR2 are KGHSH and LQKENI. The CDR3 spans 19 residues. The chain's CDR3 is CASYLDRGSTRGSTDTQYF. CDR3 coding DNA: TGTGCCAGCTACCTCGACAGGGGGTCCACTCGAGGAAGCACAGATACGCAGTATTTT.

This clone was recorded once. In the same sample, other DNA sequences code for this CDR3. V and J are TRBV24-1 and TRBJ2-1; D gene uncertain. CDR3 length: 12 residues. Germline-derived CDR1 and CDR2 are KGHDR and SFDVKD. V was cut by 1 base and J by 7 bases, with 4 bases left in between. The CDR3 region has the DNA TGTGCCACCAGTGATTTTCGGAATGAGCAGTTCTTC. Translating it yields CATSDFRNEQFF.